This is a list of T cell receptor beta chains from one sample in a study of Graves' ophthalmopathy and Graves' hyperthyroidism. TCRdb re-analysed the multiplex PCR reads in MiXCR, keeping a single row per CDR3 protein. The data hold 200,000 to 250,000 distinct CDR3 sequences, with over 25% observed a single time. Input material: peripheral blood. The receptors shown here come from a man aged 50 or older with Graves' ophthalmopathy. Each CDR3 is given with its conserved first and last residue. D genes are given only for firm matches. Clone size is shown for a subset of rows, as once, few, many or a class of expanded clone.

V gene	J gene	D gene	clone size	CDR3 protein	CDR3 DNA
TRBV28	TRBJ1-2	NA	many	CASSYGDSYGYTF	TGTGCCAGCAGTTATGGGGATAGCTATGGCTACACCTTC
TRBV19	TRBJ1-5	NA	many	CASSRSPATTYGNQPQHF	TGTGCCAGTAGTCGAAGTCCCGCGACAACTTATGGCAATCAGCCCCAGCATTTT
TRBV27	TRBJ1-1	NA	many	CASSPYDTNTEAFF	TGTGCCAGCAGTCCCTACGACACGAACACTGAAGCTTTCTTT
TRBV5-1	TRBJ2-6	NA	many	CASSLHYSGANVLTF	TGCGCCAGCAGCTTGCACTACTCTGGGGCCAACGTCCTGACTTTC
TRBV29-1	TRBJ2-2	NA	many	CSVEAGAGELFF	TGCAGCGTTGAAGCGGGAGCCGGGGAGCTGTTTTTT
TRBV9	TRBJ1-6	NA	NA	CASSVAPPGEDNSPLHF	TGTGCCAGCAGCGTAGCCCCCCCCGGGGAAGATAATTCACCCCTCCACTTT
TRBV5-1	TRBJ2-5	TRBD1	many	CASSWDRDSGETQYF	TGCGCCAGCAGCTGGGACAGGGATTCTGGAGAGACCCAGTACTTC
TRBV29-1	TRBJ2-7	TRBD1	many	CSVVGPTGLEQYF	TGCAGCGTTGTGGGACCGACAGGGCTCGAGCAGTACTTC
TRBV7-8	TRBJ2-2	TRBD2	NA	CASSFAGGPYTGELFF	TGTGCCAGCAGCTTTGCGGGAGGTCCCTACACCGGGGAGCTGTTTTTT
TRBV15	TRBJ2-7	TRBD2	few	CATSRGTSGNYEQYF	TGTGCCACCAGCAGAGGTACTAGCGGGAACTACGAGCAGTACTTC
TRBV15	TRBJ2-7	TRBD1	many	CATSRGTDYEQYF	TGTGCCACCAGCAGGGGGACAGATTACGAGCAGTACTTC
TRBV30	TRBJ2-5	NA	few	CAWGSTGAWETQYF	TGTGCCTGGGGGTCTACTGGGGCCTGGGAGACCCAGTACTTC
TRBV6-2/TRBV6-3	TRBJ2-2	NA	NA	CASSYMGAPTGELFF	TGTGCCAGCAGTTACATGGGGGCGCCCACCGGGGAGCTGTTTTTT
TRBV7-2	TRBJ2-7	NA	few	CASSWDRMQTYEQYF	TGTGCCAGCAGCTGGGACCGAATGCAAACCTACGAGCAGTACTTC
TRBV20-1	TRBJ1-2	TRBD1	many	CSAPHGTVGNGYTF	TGCAGTGCTCCCCACGGGACAGTGGGGAATGGCTACACCTTC
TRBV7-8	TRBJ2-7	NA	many	CASSLVLNSYEQYF	TGTGCCAGCAGCTTAGTTCTGAACTCCTACGAGCAGTACTTC
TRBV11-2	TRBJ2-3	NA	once	CASSFLGRVGGVADTQYF	TGTGCCAGCAGCTTCCTGGGGCGGGTTGGGGGAGTGGCAGATACGCAGTATTTT
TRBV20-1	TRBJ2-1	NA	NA	CSATSPIRQYNEQFF	TGCAGTGCCACCTCCCCCATTCGACAATACAATGAGCAGTTCTTC
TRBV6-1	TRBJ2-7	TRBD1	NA	CASSLGTAWEQYF	TGTGCCAGCAGCTTGGGGACAGCGTGGGAGCAGTACTTC
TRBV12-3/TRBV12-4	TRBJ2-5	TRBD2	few	CASSSLAIETQYF	TGTGCCAGCAGTTCACTAGCGATAGAGACCCAGTACTTC
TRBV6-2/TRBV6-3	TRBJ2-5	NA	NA	CASSSDAGETQYF	TGTGCCAGCAGTTCGGATGCGGGAGAGACCCAGTACTTC
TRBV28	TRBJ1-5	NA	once	CASSLFKWDRHF	TGTGCCAGCAGTTTATTTAAATGGGATCGGCATTTT
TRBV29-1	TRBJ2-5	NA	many	CSVEWEVGTQYF	TGCAGCGTTGAATGGGAGGTGGGGACCCAGTACTTC
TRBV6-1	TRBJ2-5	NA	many	CASSEAPGQETQYF	TGTGCCAGCAGTGAAGCACCGGGCCAAGAGACCCAGTACTTC
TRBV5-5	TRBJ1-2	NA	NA	CASSDPLGRGPYGYTF	TGTGCCAGCAGCGATCCCCTTGGGAGGGGCCCTTATGGCTACACCTTC
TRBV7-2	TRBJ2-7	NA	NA	CASSLWGPAYEQYF	TGTGCCAGCAGCTTATGGGGCCCTGCCTACGAGCAGTACTTC
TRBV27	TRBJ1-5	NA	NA	CASAIDRTNQPQHF	TGTGCCAGCGCCATTGACAGAACCAATCAGCCCCAGCATTTT
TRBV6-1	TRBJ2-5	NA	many	CASSERGGGETQYF	TGTGCCAGCAGTGAAAGGGGAGGCGGGGAGACCCAGTACTTC